The clone carrying this T cell receptor (beta chain) was detected a few times. The CDR3 runs to 15 residues. Germline values: CDR1 SGHTA, CDR2 FQGNSA. V gave up 8 bases and J gave up 4 bases, with 18 bases separating them. Sequencing was performed with immunoSEQ multiplex PCR; in TCRdb, only in-frame clones are kept and a portion is missing. This repertoire shows fewer than 200,000 clones, less than 85% found once; its top ten account for about 3%. This entry is derived from a study of blood T cell repertoires in COVID-19. Study overall: Samples representing acute and convalescent COVID-19 were sourced from the United States, Italy and Spain.

The receptor was derived from a woman at least 80 years old with acute or convalescent COVID-19. Sample: peripheral blood. The chain employs TRBV7-2 and TRBJ1-5, with D maybe TRBD1 (6 bases). The CDR3 spells CASHTQAGANQPQHF. The CDR3 coding sequence is TGTGCCAGCCACACACAGGCAGGGGCGAATCAGCCCCAGCATTTT. Using reference TRBV7-2 and TRBJ1-5 for the parts outside the CDR3, the full variable domain is GAGVSQSPSNKVTEKGKDVELRCDPISGHTALYWYRQSLGQGLEFLIYFQGNSAPDKSGLPSDRFSAERTGGSVSTLTIQRTQQEDSAVYLCASHTQAGANQPQHFGDGTRLSIL.